This TCR beta chain was retrieved from a study of shared clonotypes between healthy human individuals. Naive CD8 isolation took CD45RO-negative cells positively selected for CCR7 and excluded terminally differentiated effector memory CD45RA+ cells. This table comes from immunoSEQ multiplex PCR, and its TCRdb copy is limited to in-frame clones, with some not included. Of 2 million to 2.5 million clones listed, approximately 94% are singletons. Sequencing input: naive CD8+ T cells from PBMCs. This clonotype originated in a man aged 18 to 29 in good health. Some clones in this sample may be carry-over from other donors' samples.

The CDR3 region is CASSLSVVSVNHEKLFF. For the CDR3, the DNA is TGTGCCAGCAGCTTATCAGTAGTGTCAGTTAACCATGAAAAACTGTTTTTT. The V and J genes are TRBV7-9 and TRBJ1-4; D gene uncertain. The V end was cut by 2 bases, the J end by 6 bases, with 19 bases between. The germline CDR1 and CDR2 sequences are SEHNR and FQNEAQ (reference sequence). The CDR3 totals 17 residues.